The following is a TCR beta chain sequence with its context. As yet, its antigen is unknown. This CDR3 comprises 15 residues. V lost 10 bases and J lost 8, with 25 bases in between. Germline lookup yields CDR1 SGHRS and CDR2 YFSETQ. The data stem from a study of blood T cells in healthy people across ages. Primed by a sample-barcoded 5' primer and a J-beta primer mix, a second PCR proceeded for 7 to 11 cycles. TCRdb ran MiXCR on the 5' RACE reads and lists one entry per CDR3 protein. The sample contains 850,000 to 1,100,000 distinct CDR3 sequences, around two fifths of which appear only once. General study results and limits: TCR beta diversity was tightly associated with the proportion of naive T cells. Naive CD4+ cells and diversity were both higher in long-lived donors than in aged donors.

Peripheral blood from each donor was collected in a volume of approximately 10 milliliters. The chain combines TRBV5-1 with TRBJ2-1, with a tentative D call TRBD2 (5 bases). The TCR comes from a man between 18 and 29 years old in good health. The sample comprised blood. The CDR3: CAGAPGVREHDEQFF. The CDR3 DNA is TGCGCCGGCGCTCCCGGGGTTAGGGAACACGATGAGCAGTTCTTC.